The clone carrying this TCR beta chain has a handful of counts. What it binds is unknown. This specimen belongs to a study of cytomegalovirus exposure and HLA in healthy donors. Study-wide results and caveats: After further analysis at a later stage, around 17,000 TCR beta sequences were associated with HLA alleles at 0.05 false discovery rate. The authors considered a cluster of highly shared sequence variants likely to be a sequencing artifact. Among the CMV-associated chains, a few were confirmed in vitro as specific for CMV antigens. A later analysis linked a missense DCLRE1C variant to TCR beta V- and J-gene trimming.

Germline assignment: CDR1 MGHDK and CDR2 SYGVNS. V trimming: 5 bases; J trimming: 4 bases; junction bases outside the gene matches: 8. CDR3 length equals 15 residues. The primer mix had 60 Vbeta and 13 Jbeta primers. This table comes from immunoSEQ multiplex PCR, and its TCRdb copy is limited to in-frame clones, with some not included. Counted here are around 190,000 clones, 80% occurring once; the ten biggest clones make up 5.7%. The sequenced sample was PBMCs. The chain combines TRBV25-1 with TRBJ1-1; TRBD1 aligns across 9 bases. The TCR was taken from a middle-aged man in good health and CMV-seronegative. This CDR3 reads CASSSTGGRGTEAFF. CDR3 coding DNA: TGTGCCAGCAGTTCAACAGGGGGCCGAGGCACTGAAGCTTTCTTT.